One and the same sample provided the 31 T cell receptor beta chains below, sequenced in a study of T cell responses to AZD1222 COVID-19 vaccine. Profiling relied on immunoSEQ multiplex PCR, and the TCRdb table lists in-frame clones only, not all of them. The sample lists 150,000 to 200,000 clones; approximately 86% were seen once. The sequencing used peripheral blood, collected 28 days after the second AZD1222 dose. The source is an adult who received the AZD1222 COVID-19 vaccine.

This clone was detected only a few times. This chain links TRBV10-1 with TRBJ2-1, with D possibly being TRBD1 (6 bases). V was shortened by 5 bases and J by 5 bases, with 7 bases between the two germline ends. CDR3 length equals 12 residues. The germline gives CDR1 WNHNN, CDR2 SYGVQD (reference sequence). The CDR3 loop is CASSRGNNEQFF. The CDR3 bases are TGCGCCAGCAGTAGGGGGAACAATGAGCAGTTCTTC.

The chain links TRBV25-1 to TRBJ1-1, with 9 bases aligning to TRBD1. V gave up 4 bases and J gave up 1 base; unmatched junction bases: 4. This CDR3 contains 15 residues. Germline-derived CDR1 and CDR2 are MGHDK and SYGVNS. CDR3 coding DNA: TGTGCCAGCAGTGGAGGGGGACAGGGGAACACTGAAGCTTTCTTT. Protein sequence: CASSGGGQGNTEAFF.

The chain combines TRBV5-1 with TRBJ1-2, with 7 bases aligning to TRBD1. There are 16 residues in the CDR3. The trim removed 1 base at V and 0 bases at J, leaving 6 bases unmatched. Germline values: CDR1 SGHRS, CDR2 YFSETQ. CDR3 DNA sequence: TGCGCCAGCAGCTTGCAGGGGGGACCCTCTAACTATGGCTACACCTTC. As protein: CASSLQGGPSNYGYTF.

V usage is TRBV15 and J usage is TRBJ2-7; no clear D. Germline loops: CDR1 LNHNV, CDR2 YYDKDF (reference sequence). The CDR3 contains 13 residues. V was shortened by 3 bases and J by 0 bases, with 6 bases between the two germline ends. The CDR3 loop is CATSSTDSYEQYF. CDR3 nucleotides: TGTGCCACCAGCAGCACGGACTCCTACGAGCAGTACTTC.

The chain uses TRBV6-2 or TRBV6-3 and TRBJ2-5; D is uncertain. Germline V CDR1 and CDR2: MNHEY, SVGEGT. With 2 bases removed from V and 1 base from J, the gap between germline ends came to 5 bases. The length of the CDR3 is 13 residues. In nucleotides, the CDR3 is TGTGCCAGCAGTTACACAATCCAAGAGACCCAGTACTTC. It is translated as CASSYTIQETQYF.

The rearrangement links TRBV7-2 to TRBJ2-7; 7 bases map to TRBD2. With V trimmed by 1 base and J by 4 bases, 4 bases remained unmatched. The CDR3 spans 14 residues. Per germline, CDR1 SGHTA and CDR2 FQGNSA. In nucleotides, the CDR3 is TGTGCCAGCAGCTTAGTCGCGGGGGTGTACGAGCAGTACTTC. Amino acid sequence: CASSLVAGVYEQYF. Looking up the rest from reference TRBV7-2 and TRBJ2-7 gives the full variable domain: GAGVSQSPSNKVTEKGKDVELRCDPISGHTALYWYRQSLGQGLEFLIYFQGNSAPDKSGLPSDRFSAERTGGSVSTLTIQRTQQEDSAVYLCASSLVAGVYEQYFGPGTRLTVT.

The rearrangement uses TRBV6-5 and TRBJ2-3, with 12 nucleotides matching TRBD2. The CDR3 totals 15 residues. J was trimmed by 9 bases and V by 0 bases; bases with no gene match: 4. CDR1 and CDR2 from the germline V gene are MNHEY and SVGAGI. The CDR3 reads CASSYSLAGGQTQYF. The CDR3 DNA is TGTGCCAGCAGTTACTCTCTAGCGGGGGGGCAAACGCAGTATTTT.

The J gene is TRBJ2-1, the V gene TRBV24-1; the match to TRBD1 covers 8 bases. This CDR3 comprises 15 residues. CDR1 is KGHDR and CDR2 is SFDVKD in the germline V gene. V lost 3 bases to trimming and J lost 8 bases; unmatched junction nucleotides: 8. The CDR3 DNA follows: TGTGCCACCAGTGATACAGGGGGAAGGACCCATGAGCAGTTCTTC. Amino acid sequence: CATSDTGGRTHEQFF.

The chain carries TRBV10-3 and TRBJ2-2, with a tentative D call TRBD1 (6 bases). The germline V gene encodes CDR1 ENHRY and CDR2 SYGVKD. The CDR3 is 18 amino acids. Deletions cut 0 bases from V and 2 bases from J, with 16 bases between. CDR3 region: CAISESGRGATNTGELFF. The CDR3 nucleotides read TGTGCCATCAGTGAGTCGGGCAGGGGCGCAACCAACACCGGGGAGCTGTTTTTT.

The chain couples TRBV5-4 to TRBJ2-1; perhaps TRBD2 as D (7 bases). Germline CDR1 and CDR2: SGHNT and YYREEE (reference sequence). This CDR3 is 15 amino acids long. V shed 3 bases and J shed 0 bases, with 10 bases lying between them. CDR3 sequence: CASSWRGGSYNEQFF. CDR3 nucleotide sequence: TGTGCCAGCAGCTGGAGGGGGGGCTCCTACAATGAGCAGTTCTTC.

The chain employs TRBV6-1 and TRBJ2-7; 8 nucleotides agree with TRBD1. Germline values: CDR1 MNHNS, CDR2 SASEGT. There are 14 residues in the CDR3. With 3 bases clipped from V and 2 bases from J, the junction kept 3 bases outside the gene matches. The CDR3 region is CASSDGQGPYEQYF. For the CDR3, the DNA is TGTGCCAGCAGTGACGGACAGGGACCCTACGAGCAGTACTTC.

The chain links TRBV5-1 to TRBJ1-1; D ambiguous. V dropped 2 bases and J dropped 7 bases, with 15 bases sitting between them. This CDR3 is built from 14 residues. Germline CDR1 and CDR2: SGHRS and YFSETQ. The CDR3 DNA follows: TGCGCCAGCAGCTTACAAACTAAGACCAATGAAGCTTTCTTT. It codes for CASSLQTKTNEAFF.

The chain has TRBV12-5 and TRBJ2-7; D is undetermined. CDR3 length equals 16 residues. From germline, CDR1 is LGHNT and CDR2 FRNRAP. V was pared by 5 bases and J by 1 base, with 18 bases between. CDR3 sequence: CASGPPERISSYEQYF. The CDR3 DNA follows: TGTGCTAGTGGTCCCCCTGAACGGATCTCATCCTACGAGCAGTACTTC. The full variable domain, with the rest looked up from reference TRBV12-5 and TRBJ2-7, is DARVTQTPRHKVTEMGQEVTMRCQPILGHNTVFWYRQTMMQGLELLAYFRNRAPLDDSGMPKDRFSAEMPDATLATLKIQPSEPRDSAVYFCASGPPERISSYEQYFGPGTRLTVT.

V is TRBV30 and J is TRBJ2-7, with 9 bases fitting TRBD2. Germline V lookup: CDR1 GTSNPN, CDR2 SVGIG (reference sequence). V lost 0 bases, J lost 7 bases, and 7 bases stayed unmatched. CDR3 length: 14 residues. The CDR3 is CAWSVGLAGREQYF. DNA for the CDR3: TGTGCCTGGAGTGTAGGGCTAGCGGGGAGGGAGCAGTACTTC.

J is TRBJ2-1 and V is TRBV19; TRBD1 matches at 9 bases. This CDR3 has 15 residues. V lost 3 bases to trimming and J lost 5 bases; unmatched junction nucleotides: 5. In germline, CDR1 is LNHDA, CDR2 SQIVND (reference sequence). CDR3 sequence (DNA): TGTGCCAGTAGTATTAGGGACAGGGAAGACAATGAGCAGTTCTTC. It is translated as CASSIRDREDNEQFF.

This clone was detected a few times. V gene TRBV6-2 or TRBV6-3 combines with J gene TRBJ2-7, with D possibly matching TRBD2 (7 bases). The length of the CDR3 is 14 residues. Trimming cost V 3 bases and J 5 bases, with 14 bases left between them. Germline values: CDR1 MNHEY, CDR2 SVGEGT. The chain's CDR3 is CASSYIRGADEQYF. The CDR3, as DNA: TGTGCCAGCAGTTATATTCGGGGGGCCGACGAGCAGTACTTC.

The J gene is TRBJ2-6, the V gene TRBV2, with 8 positions matching TRBD1. Germline CDR1 and CDR2: SNHLY and FYNNEI. Losses at the gene ends were 5 bases for V and 0 bases for J; bases not matched to a gene: 9. The CDR3 runs to 18 residues. The CDR3 nucleotides read TGTGCCAGCAGTCATGGACAGGGCGTATACTCTGGGGCCAACGTCCTGACTTTC. This codes for CASSHGQGVYSGANVLTF.

The J gene is TRBJ2-1, the V gene TRBV14; D ambiguous. Germline assignment: CDR1 SGHDN and CDR2 FVKESK. V lost 0 bases and J 7 bases, leaving 10 bases between the germline ends. The CDR3 contains 14 residues. Here the CDR3 DNA reads TGTGCCAGCAGCCAAGATGCGGACGGGAATGAGCAGTTCTTC. It encodes CASSQDADGNEQFF.

J is TRBJ1-4 and V is TRBV2; the D gene is possibly TRBD1 (5 bases). The length of the CDR3 is 15 residues. Trimming removed 2 bases from V and 3 bases from J, with 10 bases in between. Germline assignment: CDR1 SNHLY and CDR2 FYNNEI. CDR3 sequence (DNA): TGTGCCAGCAGTGAAACGGGACGGGCTAATGAAAAACTGTTTTTT. It specifies CASSETGRANEKLFF.

The count of this clone is one. The V gene is TRBV11-1, the J gene TRBJ1-2; D gene uncertain. Germline-derived CDR1 and CDR2 are SGHAT and FQDESV (reference sequence). The CDR3 loop spans 14 amino acids. The V gene lost 4 bases and the J gene lost 3 bases, with 12 bases spanning the gap. The CDR3 DNA follows: TGTGCCAGCAGCTCAGACCCGACCTACTATGGCTACACCTTC. Amino acids: CASSSDPTYYGYTF.

J is TRBJ2-2 and V is TRBV19; D might be TRBD1 (5 bases). Germline CDR1 is LNHDA and CDR2 is SQIVND (reference sequence). The CDR3 runs to 12 residues. Trimming removed 5 bases from V and 9 bases from J, with 10 bases in between. CDR3 in DNA: TGTGCCAGTAGTCCCAGGGTCAGGGAGCTGTTTTTT. Residues: CASSPRVRELFF.

The V and J genes are TRBV10-3 and TRBJ2-3; D may be TRBD1 (6 bases). The CDR3 length is 15 residues. Trimming removed 4 bases at V and 0 bases at J, with 11 bases between. Germline values: CDR1 ENHRY, CDR2 SYGVKD. DNA for the CDR3: TGTGCCATCAGTGGGGGACACGATAGCACAGATACGCAGTATTTT. Protein: CAISGGHDSTDTQYF.

This chain connects TRBV3-1 (or the pseudogene TRBV3-2) to TRBJ2-2; D may be TRBD2 (5 bases). The CDR3 is made up of 16 amino acids. Trimming left V 0 bases short and J 5 bases short, with 13 bases between. Germline CDR1 reads LGHDT; CDR2 reads YNNKEL (reference sequence). The CDR3 here is CASSQEARRPTGELFF. As DNA, the CDR3 is TGTGCCAGCAGCCAAGAAGCACGGAGGCCGACCGGGGAGCTGTTTTTT.

This chain links TRBV5-4 with TRBJ2-2, with 9 bases lining up with TRBD1. V shed 4 bases, J shed 4 bases, and the junction held 8 bases outside the gene matches. The CDR3 is 16 amino acids. Germline V gene data show CDR1 as SGHNT and CDR2 as YYREEE (reference sequence). CDR3 coding DNA: TGTGCCAGCAGCAACAAACAGGGGGCCAGCACCGGGGAGCTGTTTTTT. Protein: CASSNKQGASTGELFF.

The rearrangement links TRBV6-6 to TRBJ2-5, with 7 bases fitting TRBD1. The CDR3 covers 14 residues. Germline V gives CDR1 MNHNY, CDR2 SVGAGI (reference sequence). Trimming removed 2 bases from V and 4 bases from J; junction bases left unmatched: 4. CDR3 nucleotides: TGTGCCAGCAGTTACCGGGGACAGAGAGAGACCCAGTACTTC. Residues: CASSYRGQRETQYF.

CDR3 amino acids: CASSLGGGGFTNEKLFF. The CDR3 region has the DNA TGTGCCAGCAGTTTAGGAGGGGGAGGGTTTACTAATGAAAAACTGTTTTTT. The chain recombines TRBV28 with TRBJ1-4; possible D gene TRBD1, 6 bases. V dropped 2 bases and J dropped 2 bases, with 15 bases sitting between them. CDR3 length: 17 residues. The germline gives CDR1 MDHEN, CDR2 SYDVKM.

This sequence joins TRBV5-1 and TRBJ2-2, with D hard to call. This CDR3 has 17 amino acids. Trimming pared 2 bases from V and 5 bases from J, leaving 19 bases between. Germline V gene data show CDR1 as SGHRS and CDR2 as YFSETQ. CDR3 coding DNA: TGCGCCAGCAGCTTCGGGTTAAGGACCTTGAGGACCGGGGAGCTGTTTTTT. It translates to CASSFGLRTLRTGELFF.

The chain carries TRBV5-4 and TRBJ2-1; the D is unclear. The CDR3 contains 14 residues. Germline CDR1 is SGHNT and CDR2 is YYREEE (reference sequence). The V end lost 5 bases, the J end lost 0 bases, and 9 bases lay between the germline ends. In DNA form, the CDR3 reads TGTGCCAGCAGTGTACAGAGCTCCTACAATGAGCAGTTCTTC. This translates into CASSVQSSYNEQFF.

This clone was counted between two and nine times. The rearrangement links TRBV9 to TRBJ1-5; D remains unclear. The CDR3 runs to 13 residues. Trimming shortened V by 4 bases and J by 0 bases, and 5 bases separated the two germline ends. Per the germline V gene, CDR1 is SGDLS and CDR2 is YYNGEE. CDR3 in DNA: TGTGCCAGCAGCCCAGATAGCAATCAGCCCCAGCATTTT. Encoded protein: CASSPDSNQPQHF.

The chain has TRBV10-3 and TRBJ2-2; 9 positions agree with TRBD2. The trim removed 6 bases at V and 3 bases at J, leaving 5 bases unmatched. CDR3 length: 15 amino acids. Germline CDR1 ENHRY, CDR2 SYGVKD. The CDR3: CAIRGSGGYTGELFF. The DNA of the CDR3 is TGTGCCATCAGAGGGAGCGGGGGGTACACCGGGGAGCTGTTTTTT.

The chain is built from TRBV9 and TRBJ1-5; D is perhaps TRBD1 (6 bases). This CDR3 region has 14 residues. With 0 bases removed from V and 5 bases from J, the gap between germline ends came to 9 bases. Germline V lookup: CDR1 SGDLS, CDR2 YYNGEE. CDR3 protein: CASSVAGEDQPQHF. CDR3 nucleotides: TGTGCCAGCAGCGTAGCAGGGGAAGATCAGCCCCAGCATTTT.